Below, one T cell receptor (beta chain) is given with its context. What it binds is not known. Germline V gene lookup returns CDR1 LNHNV and CDR2 YYDKDF (reference sequence). V lost 0 bases and J lost 4; bases outside the gene matches: 9. The CDR3 contains 18 residues. This specimen belongs to a study of beta chain features in type 1 diabetes. Study-level results: There was a moderate but significant shortening of TCRB CDR3s in all four CD4+ subsets of Type 1 diabetes patients.

The investigators reverse transcribed all of the isolated RNA, so they sequenced expressed TCRB transcripts. Generated by immunoSEQ multiplex PCR, the TCRdb table keeps only in-frame clones and is missing some. Among roughly 300,000 clones listed, 14% were seen once. This chain joins TRBV15 and TRBJ2-2; 9 nucleotides align to TRBD2. The TCR sequence derives from a young man in good health. The sample consisted of central memory CD4+ T cells from blood. CDR3 bases: TGTGCCACCAGCAGAGATGGCGCGGGGGGGCCTGTCACCGGGGAGCTGTTTTTT. Translating gives CATSRDGAGGPVTGELFF.